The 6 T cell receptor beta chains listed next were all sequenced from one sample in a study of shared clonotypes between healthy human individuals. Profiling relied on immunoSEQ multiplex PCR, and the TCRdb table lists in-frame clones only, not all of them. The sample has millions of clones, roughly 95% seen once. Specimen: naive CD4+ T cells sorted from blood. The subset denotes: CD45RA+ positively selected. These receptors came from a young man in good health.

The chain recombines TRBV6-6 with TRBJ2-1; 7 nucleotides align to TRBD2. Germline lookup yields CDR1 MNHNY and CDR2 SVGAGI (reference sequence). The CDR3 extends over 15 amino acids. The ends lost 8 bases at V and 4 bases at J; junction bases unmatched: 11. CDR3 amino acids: CASRFRLAEYNEQFF. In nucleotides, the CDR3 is TGTGCCAGCCGGTTTCGGCTAGCGGAATACAATGAGCAGTTCTTC.

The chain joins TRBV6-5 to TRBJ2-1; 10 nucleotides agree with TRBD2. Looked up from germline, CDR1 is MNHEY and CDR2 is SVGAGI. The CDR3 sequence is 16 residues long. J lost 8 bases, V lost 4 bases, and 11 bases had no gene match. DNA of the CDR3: TGTGCCAGCAGTTCCATACTAGCGGGAACGGTCTATGAGCAGTTCTTC. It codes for CASSSILAGTVYEQFF.

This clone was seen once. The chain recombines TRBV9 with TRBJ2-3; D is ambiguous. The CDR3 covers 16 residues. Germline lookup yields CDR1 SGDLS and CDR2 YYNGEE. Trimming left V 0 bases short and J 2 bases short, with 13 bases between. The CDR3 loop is CASSVGLRADTDTQYF. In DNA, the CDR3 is TGTGCCAGCAGCGTAGGGCTAAGGGCGGACACAGATACGCAGTATTTT.

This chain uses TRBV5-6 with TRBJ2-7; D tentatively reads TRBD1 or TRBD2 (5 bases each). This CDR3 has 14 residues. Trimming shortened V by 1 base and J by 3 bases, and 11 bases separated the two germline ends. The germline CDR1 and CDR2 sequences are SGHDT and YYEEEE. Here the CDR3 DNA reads TGTGCCAGCAGCTTGCGGGGCCGTTACTACGAGCAGTACTTC. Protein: CASSLRGRYYEQYF.

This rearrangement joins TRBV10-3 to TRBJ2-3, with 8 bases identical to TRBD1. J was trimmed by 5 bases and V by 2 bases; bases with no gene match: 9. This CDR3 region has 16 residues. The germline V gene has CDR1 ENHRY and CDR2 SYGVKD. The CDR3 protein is CAISEPTGTGQDTQYF. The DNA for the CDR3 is TGTGCCATCAGTGAGCCGACCGGGACAGGTCAAGATACGCAGTATTTT.

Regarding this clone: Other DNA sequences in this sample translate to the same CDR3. This chain's CDR3 is CASSQEAGTKNIQYF. The DNA of the CDR3 is TGCGCCAGCAGCCAAGAAGCGGGGACCAAAAACATTCAGTACTTC. The chain carries TRBV4-3 and TRBJ2-4; 7 bases line up with TRBD2. The CDR3 contains 15 residues. Germline CDR1 reads LGHNA; CDR2 reads YSLEER. The trim removed 0 bases at V and 2 bases at J, leaving 1 base unmatched.